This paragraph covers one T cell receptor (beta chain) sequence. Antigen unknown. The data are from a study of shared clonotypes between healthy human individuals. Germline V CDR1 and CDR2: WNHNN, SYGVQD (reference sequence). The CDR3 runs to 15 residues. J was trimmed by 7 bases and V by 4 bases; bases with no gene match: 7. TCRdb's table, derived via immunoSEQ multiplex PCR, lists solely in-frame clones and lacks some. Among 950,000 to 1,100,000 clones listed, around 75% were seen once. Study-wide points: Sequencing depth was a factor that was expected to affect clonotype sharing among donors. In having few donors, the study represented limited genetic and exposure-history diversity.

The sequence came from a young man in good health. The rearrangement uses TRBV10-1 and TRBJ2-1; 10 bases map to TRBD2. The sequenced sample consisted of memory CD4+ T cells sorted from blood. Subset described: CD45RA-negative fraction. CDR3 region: CASSASGGSGNEQFF. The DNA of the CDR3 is TGCGCCAGCAGTGCTAGCGGGGGAAGTGGAAATGAGCAGTTCTTC.